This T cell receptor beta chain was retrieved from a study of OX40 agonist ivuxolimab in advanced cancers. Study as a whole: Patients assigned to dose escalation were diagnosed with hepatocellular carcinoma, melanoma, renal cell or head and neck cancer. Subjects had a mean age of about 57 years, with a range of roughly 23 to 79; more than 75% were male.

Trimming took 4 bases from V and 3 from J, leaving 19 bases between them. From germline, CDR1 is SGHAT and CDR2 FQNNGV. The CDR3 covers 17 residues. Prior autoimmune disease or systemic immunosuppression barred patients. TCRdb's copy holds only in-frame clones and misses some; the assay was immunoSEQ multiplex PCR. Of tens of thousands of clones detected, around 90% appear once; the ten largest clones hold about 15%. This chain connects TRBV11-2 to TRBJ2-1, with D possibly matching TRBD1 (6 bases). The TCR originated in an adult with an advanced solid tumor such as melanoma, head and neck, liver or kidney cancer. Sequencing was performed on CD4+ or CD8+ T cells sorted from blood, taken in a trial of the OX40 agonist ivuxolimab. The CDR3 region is CASSSYGTQSNYNEQFF. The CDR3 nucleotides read TGTGCCAGCAGCTCTTACGGGACACAGAGTAACTACAATGAGCAGTTCTTC.